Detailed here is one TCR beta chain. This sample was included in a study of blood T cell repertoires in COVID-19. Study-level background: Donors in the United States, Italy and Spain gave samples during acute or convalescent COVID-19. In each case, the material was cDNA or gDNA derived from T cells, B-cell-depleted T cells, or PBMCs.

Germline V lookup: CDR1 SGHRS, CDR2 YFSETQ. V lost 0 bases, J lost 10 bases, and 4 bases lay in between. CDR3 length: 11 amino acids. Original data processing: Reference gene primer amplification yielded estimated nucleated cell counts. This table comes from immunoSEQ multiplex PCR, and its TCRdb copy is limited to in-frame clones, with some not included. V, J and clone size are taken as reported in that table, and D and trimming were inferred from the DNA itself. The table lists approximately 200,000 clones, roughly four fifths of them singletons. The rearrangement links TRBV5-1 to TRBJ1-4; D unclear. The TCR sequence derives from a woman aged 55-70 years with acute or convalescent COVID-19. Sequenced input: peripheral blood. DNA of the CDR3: TGCGCCAGCAGCTTGGGAGGAAAACTGTTTTTT. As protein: CASSLGGKLFF.